This is a list of T cell receptor beta chains from one sample in a study of T cell repertoires in cytomegalovirus infection. TCRdb re-called the reads through MiXCR, storing one row per CDR3 protein. The sample has around 540,000 distinct CDR3 sequences; around 30% are singletons. Which antigens these TCRs recognize remains unknown. The source was cultured PBMCs, collected from culture after CMV antigen stimulation. The receptors stem from a human donor in good health (CMV status not recorded). Some clones in this sample may be carry-over from other donors' samples. Each CDR3 is given with its conserved first and last residue. The D gene is left open where the match is weak. Clone size is given for some rows only: seen once, a few or many times, or a class if the clone is expanded.

d_call: .; v_call: TRBV6-2/TRBV6-3; j_call: TRBJ2-1; clone_size: .; cdr3_nt: TGTGCCAGCAGTTACAGACAGGCCATCGGCAATGAGCAGTTCTTC; cdr3_aa: CASSYRQAIGNEQFF
d_call: .; v_call: TRBV6-6; j_call: TRBJ1-5; clone_size: .; cdr3_nt: TGTGCCAGCCGGCCCGGACAGAATCAGCCCCAGCATTTT; cdr3_aa: CASRPGQNQPQHF
d_call: .; v_call: TRBV5-4; j_call: TRBJ2-5; clone_size: .; cdr3_nt: TGTGCCAGCAGCTTGGCCTACCGCAGCACCCACCAAGAGACCCAGTACTTC; cdr3_aa: CASSLAYRSTHQETQYF
d_call: .; v_call: TRBV7-2; j_call: TRBJ1-1; clone_size: many; cdr3_nt: TGTGCCAGCAGCTTAGACCGGGGGCTCACTGAAGCTTTCTTT; cdr3_aa: CASSLDRGLTEAFF
d_call: TRBD1; v_call: TRBV5-5; j_call: TRBJ1-5; clone_size: .; cdr3_nt: TGTGCCAGCAGCGACGGGACAGGTAATCAGCCCCAGCATTTT; cdr3_aa: CASSDGTGNQPQHF
d_call: TRBD1; v_call: TRBV7-2; j_call: TRBJ2-3; clone_size: few; cdr3_nt: TGTGCCAGCAGCCTCAGGACAGGTGCCCTTAGCACAGATACGCAGTATTTT; cdr3_aa: CASSLRTGALSTDTQYF
d_call: .; v_call: TRBV7-2; j_call: TRBJ2-2; clone_size: few; cdr3_nt: TGTGCCAGCAGCACATATAGGGGGGAGCTGTTTTTT; cdr3_aa: CASSTYRGELFF
d_call: TRBD2; v_call: TRBV7-2; j_call: TRBJ2-1; clone_size: few; cdr3_nt: TGTGCCAGCAGCTCGACAGCGACTAGCCTTCCTACCTACTCCTACAATGAGCAGTTCTTC; cdr3_aa: CASSSTATSLPTYSYNEQFF
d_call: TRBD2; v_call: TRBV7-2; j_call: TRBJ2-1; clone_size: many; cdr3_nt: TGTGCCAGCAGCCCTAGCCTCGGACTAGCGGACAATGAGCAGTTCTTC; cdr3_aa: CASSPSLGLADNEQFF
d_call: .; v_call: TRBV27; j_call: TRBJ1-3; clone_size: .; cdr3_nt: TGTGCCAGCGGACCATCGGGGGCTTATGGAAACACCATATATTTT; cdr3_aa: CASGPSGAYGNTIYF
d_call: TRBD2; v_call: TRBV6-6; j_call: TRBJ2-1; clone_size: few; cdr3_nt: TGTGCCAGCAGTTACGGCGCGGGAGGTGTTAATGAGCAGTTCTTC; cdr3_aa: CASSYGAGGVNEQFF
d_call: TRBD2; v_call: TRBV7-9; j_call: TRBJ2-1; clone_size: many; cdr3_nt: TGTGCCAGCAGTCCTACAGCGGGAAGGAGCTCCTACAATGAGCAGTTCTTC; cdr3_aa: CASSPTAGRSSYNEQFF
d_call: .; v_call: TRBV12-3/TRBV12-4; j_call: TRBJ2-3; clone_size: once; cdr3_nt: TGTGCCAGCAGTACCGGGACAACGCCAAGTACCACAGATACGCAGTATTTT; cdr3_aa: CASSTGTTPSTTDTQYF
d_call: .; v_call: TRBV28; j_call: TRBJ1-5; clone_size: many; cdr3_nt: TGTGCCAGCAGTCGTAATCAGCCCCAGCATTTT; cdr3_aa: CASSRNQPQHF
d_call: .; v_call: TRBV27; j_call: TRBJ1-5; clone_size: .; cdr3_nt: TGTGCCAGCAGTTTTGGGCTTGCCGTAGGGCCCCAGCATTTT; cdr3_aa: CASSFGLAVGPQHF
d_call: TRBD2; v_call: TRBV7-3; j_call: TRBJ2-1; clone_size: few; cdr3_nt: TGTGCCAGCAGCTTAGTGGGACTAGCGTACTACAATGAGCAGTTCTTC; cdr3_aa: CASSLVGLAYYNEQFF
d_call: TRBD2; v_call: TRBV20-1; j_call: TRBJ2-1; clone_size: few; cdr3_nt: TGCAGTGCTAGTAAGATGGGGACTACCAGCGGCACCTACAATGAGCAGTTCTTC; cdr3_aa: CSASKMGTTSGTYNEQFF
d_call: .; v_call: TRBV25-1; j_call: TRBJ2-3; clone_size: few; cdr3_nt: TGTGCCAGCAGTGTTAGCACAGATACGCAGTATTTT; cdr3_aa: CASSVSTDTQYF
d_call: .; v_call: TRBV7-2; j_call: TRBJ1-5; clone_size: .; cdr3_nt: TGTGCCAGCAGCTTAGGGGGTTATGGGGGCGGTCAGCCCCAGCATTTT; cdr3_aa: CASSLGGYGGGQPQHF
d_call: .; v_call: TRBV28; j_call: TRBJ2-5; clone_size: once; cdr3_nt: TGTGCCAATAAGACGAGCTGTGTGGCCCAGTACTTC; cdr3_aa: CANKTSCVAQYF
d_call: .; v_call: TRBV19; j_call: TRBJ1-1; clone_size: .; cdr3_nt: TGTGCCAGTAGTATAGAAGGGGGAAGATTTACTGAAGCTTTCTTT; cdr3_aa: CASSIEGGRFTEAFF
d_call: TRBD1; v_call: TRBV6-5; j_call: TRBJ1-6; clone_size: few; cdr3_nt: TGTGCCAGCAGCTGGAGACAGGGGAATTCACCCCTCCACTTT; cdr3_aa: CASSWRQGNSPLHF
d_call: .; v_call: TRBV7-2; j_call: TRBJ2-1; clone_size: .; cdr3_nt: TGTGCCAGCAGCTTAGTGCCGGGAGAGGTCGGTGAGCAGTTCTTC; cdr3_aa: CASSLVPGEVGEQFF
d_call: .; v_call: TRBV30; j_call: TRBJ2-4; clone_size: few; cdr3_nt: TGTGCCTCCCGAAGAGGGGCTGCTTCAGAAATTCAGTACTTC; cdr3_aa: CASRRGAASEIQYF
d_call: TRBD2; v_call: TRBV7-2; j_call: TRBJ2-5; clone_size: many; cdr3_nt: TGTGCCAGCAGCTTAACGGGGATCGCGCGGGAGGAGACCCAGTACTTC; cdr3_aa: CASSLTGIAREETQYF
d_call: .; v_call: TRBV11-2; j_call: TRBJ2-5; clone_size: few; cdr3_nt: TGTGCCAGCAGCCAAGGGACTTGGCAAGAGACCCAGTACTTC; cdr3_aa: CASSQGTWQETQYF
d_call: .; v_call: TRBV7-2; j_call: TRBJ2-5; clone_size: .; cdr3_nt: TGTGCCAGCAGCTTAAAGTCCCCCCAAGGAGGAGAGACCCAGTACTTC; cdr3_aa: CASSLKSPQGGETQYF
d_call: TRBD1; v_call: TRBV7-2; j_call: TRBJ1-1; clone_size: few; cdr3_nt: TGTGCCAGCAGCCCCTACCCACAGGGGCAGGGCACTGAAGCTTTCTTT; cdr3_aa: CASSPYPQGQGTEAFF
d_call: .; v_call: TRBV6-6; j_call: TRBJ2-1; clone_size: few; cdr3_nt: TGTGCCAGCAGTACCCCGGACTCTAACAATGAGCAGTTCTTC; cdr3_aa: CASSTPDSNNEQFF
d_call: .; v_call: TRBV7-2; j_call: TRBJ1-1; clone_size: .; cdr3_nt: TGTGCCAGCAGCCCAGGGGTAGGGGAAACTGAAGCTTTCTTT; cdr3_aa: CASSPGVGETEAFF
d_call: .; v_call: TRBV27; j_call: TRBJ1-2; clone_size: few; cdr3_nt: TGTGCCAGCAGTTTATATCCGGGAGGCAAACCCTATGGCTACACCTTC; cdr3_aa: CASSLYPGGKPYGYTF
d_call: TRBD1; v_call: TRBV4-1; j_call: TRBJ1-5; clone_size: .; cdr3_nt: TGCGCCAGCAGCCAAGATTCCGGGACAGGGGGGTATCAGCCCCAGCATTTT; cdr3_aa: CASSQDSGTGGYQPQHF
d_call: .; v_call: TRBV7-2; j_call: TRBJ1-2; clone_size: few; cdr3_nt: TGTGCCAGTACACAGGGAGTCTATGGCTACACCTTC; cdr3_aa: CASTQGVYGYTF
d_call: .; v_call: TRBV12-3/TRBV12-4; j_call: TRBJ2-3; clone_size: .; cdr3_nt: TGTGCCAGCACCCCGTGGACGGTGGGGGCAGATACGCAGTATTTT; cdr3_aa: CASTPWTVGADTQYF
d_call: .; v_call: TRBV27; j_call: TRBJ2-1; clone_size: .; cdr3_nt: TGTGCCAGCAGTTCCCGTATGGTAGGGGCGGTTTACAATGAGCAGTTCTTC; cdr3_aa: CASSSRMVGAVYNEQFF
d_call: TRBD2; v_call: TRBV7-2; j_call: TRBJ2-2; clone_size: many; cdr3_nt: TGTGCCAGCAGCGCCGCTTTAGCGGGAGGCACCGGGGAGCTGTTTTTT; cdr3_aa: CASSAALAGGTGELFF
d_call: TRBD2; v_call: TRBV19; j_call: TRBJ2-1; clone_size: .; cdr3_nt: TGTGCCAGTGGGACCGGACTAGCGGGAGTGAATGAGCAGTTCTTC; cdr3_aa: CASGTGLAGVNEQFF
d_call: .; v_call: TRBV6-5; j_call: TRBJ2-2; clone_size: once; cdr3_nt: TGTGCCAGCAAGAGGGGCTCGAACCCCGGGGAGCTGTTTTTT; cdr3_aa: CASKRGSNPGELFF
d_call: TRBD1; v_call: TRBV7-2; j_call: TRBJ2-1; clone_size: few; cdr3_nt: TGTGCCAGCAGCCTTAGTAGGGCAGGGGGCGCCGATGAGCAGTTCTTC; cdr3_aa: CASSLSRAGGADEQFF
d_call: .; v_call: TRBV7-7; j_call: TRBJ2-1; clone_size: .; cdr3_nt: TGTGCTAGCAGCCCTCGGACCCAGGGTGAGCAGTTCTTC; cdr3_aa: CASSPRTQGEQFF
d_call: TRBD1; v_call: TRBV7-6; j_call: TRBJ1-1; clone_size: .; cdr3_nt: TGTGCCAGCAGCTCTCGACAGGGGATGAGCACTGAAGCTTTCTTT; cdr3_aa: CASSSRQGMSTEAFF
d_call: TRBD1; v_call: TRBV7-2; j_call: TRBJ2-7; clone_size: many; cdr3_nt: TGTGCCAGCAGCCCCTTGACAGGGTTCGAGCAGTACTTC; cdr3_aa: CASSPLTGFEQYF
d_call: .; v_call: TRBV7-6; j_call: TRBJ2-7; clone_size: many; cdr3_nt: TGTGCCAGCAGCTTAGAGTGGGAGGATGGAGAGCAGTACTTC; cdr3_aa: CASSLEWEDGEQYF
d_call: TRBD1; v_call: TRBV2; j_call: TRBJ2-7; clone_size: few; cdr3_nt: TGTGCCAGCAGCCGGGACAGGGGGATCCACGAGCAGTACTTC; cdr3_aa: CASSRDRGIHEQYF
d_call: TRBD2; v_call: TRBV12-3/TRBV12-4; j_call: TRBJ2-1; clone_size: .; cdr3_nt: TGTGCCAGCAGCGCTTGGACTAGCGGGAGGGGATCCTACAATGAGCAGTTCTTC; cdr3_aa: CASSAWTSGRGSYNEQFF
d_call: .; v_call: TRBV4-1; j_call: TRBJ2-2; clone_size: few; cdr3_nt: TGTGCCAGCAGCCAAGAAACGGAGACCGGGGAGCTGTTTTTT; cdr3_aa: CASSQETETGELFF
d_call: .; v_call: TRBV24-1; j_call: TRBJ1-2; clone_size: .; cdr3_nt: TGTGCCACCAGTGACCTCTCCTATGGCTACACCTTC; cdr3_aa: CATSDLSYGYTF
d_call: TRBD2; v_call: TRBV7-8; j_call: TRBJ2-7; clone_size: few; cdr3_nt: TGTGCCAGCAGCTTATTGGTCGTGCTAGCGGGAGGGCCCGTCGACGAGCAGTACTTC; cdr3_aa: CASSLLVVLAGGPVDEQYF
d_call: TRBD1; v_call: TRBV6-6; j_call: TRBJ1-3; clone_size: .; cdr3_nt: TGTGCCAGCAGTCGTGGACAGGGTACGGACACCATATATTTT; cdr3_aa: CASSRGQGTDTIYF
d_call: TRBD2; v_call: TRBV4-2; j_call: TRBJ2-7; clone_size: .; cdr3_nt: TGTGCCAGCAGCCAGTTTGCGACCGGACTAGCCCCTTGGGAGCAGTACTTC; cdr3_aa: CASSQFATGLAPWEQYF
d_call: .; v_call: TRBV7-8; j_call: TRBJ2-7; clone_size: medium-sized; cdr3_nt: TGTGCCAGCAGCTTAGCGGGGGCTACCTACGAGCAGTACTTC; cdr3_aa: CASSLAGATYEQYF
d_call: TRBD1; v_call: TRBV11-2; j_call: TRBJ2-5; clone_size: few; cdr3_nt: TGTGCCAGCAGCCGAGCACAGGGGGCCGAGACCCAGTACTTC; cdr3_aa: CASSRAQGAETQYF
d_call: TRBD2; v_call: TRBV7-9; j_call: TRBJ2-1; clone_size: few; cdr3_nt: TGTGCCAGCAGCTTCTTAGGGACTAGCGCTAATGAGCAGTTCTTC; cdr3_aa: CASSFLGTSANEQFF
d_call: TRBD1; v_call: TRBV5-3; j_call: TRBJ2-5; clone_size: .; cdr3_nt: TGTGCCAGCAGCAGGGGACAGAAGCAAGAGACCCAGTACTTC; cdr3_aa: CASSRGQKQETQYF
d_call: TRBD2; v_call: TRBV6-2/TRBV6-3; j_call: TRBJ2-3; clone_size: few; cdr3_nt: TGTGCCAGCAGTCCCGGGACTAGCGGGGCCCTCTACGATACGCAGTATTTT; cdr3_aa: CASSPGTSGALYDTQYF
d_call: .; v_call: TRBV14; j_call: TRBJ1-1; clone_size: .; cdr3_nt: TGTGCCAGCAGCCAAGTCAGCACTGAAGCTTTCTTT; cdr3_aa: CASSQVSTEAFF
d_call: .; v_call: TRBV6-2/TRBV6-3; j_call: TRBJ2-1; clone_size: .; cdr3_nt: TGTGCCAGCAACCACGGGGTTATGCAGTTCTTC; cdr3_aa: CASNHGVMQFF
d_call: .; v_call: TRBV7-2; j_call: TRBJ2-3; clone_size: few; cdr3_nt: TGTGCCAGCCGCCCCGGCGGGCCCTCGACAGATACGCAGTATTTT; cdr3_aa: CASRPGGPSTDTQYF
d_call: .; v_call: TRBV2; j_call: TRBJ1-6; clone_size: .; cdr3_nt: TGTGCCAGCCGACCCGGATCCAATTCACCCCTCCACTTT; cdr3_aa: CASRPGSNSPLHF
d_call: .; v_call: TRBV7-6; j_call: TRBJ2-5; clone_size: few; cdr3_nt: TGTGCCAGCAGCCACGGATCTGTGTGGGACCGACGCTCCCAAGAGACCCAGTACTTC; cdr3_aa: CASSHGSVWDRRSQETQYF